This T cell receptor beta chain is from a study of T cells after posttransplantation cyclophosphamide. Peripheral blood was collected from the related graft donor on the marrow donation day. The CDR3 sequence is 13 residues long. Trimming removed 5 bases at V and 7 bases at J, with 15 bases between. From germline, CDR1 is SGHAT and CDR2 FQNNGV. Overall study findings and caveats: TRB overlap between skin or GI tissue T cells and blood was limited. Donor-recipient repertoire similarity was low at 1-2 months, rising over year one. Recipient CMV seropositivity and CMV reactivation strongly tracked TRB clonality.

Some clones are missing from TCRdb's copy, which holds only in-frame ones; the method was immunoSEQ multiplex PCR. In the table there are tens of thousands of clones, almost 75% of which are singletons. A remark on this clone: The antigen remains undetermined.

V gene TRBV11-2 combines with J gene TRBJ2-7, with a possible D match to TRBD1 (5 bases). The sample comprised memory CD4+ T cells sorted from PBMCs. The clonotype originates from a woman in her sixties in good health, CMV-negative, and a related stem cell transplant donor. CDR3 residues: CASSQAGFGEQYF. DNA of the CDR3: TGTGCCAGCAGCCAGGCAGGGTTTGGGGAGCAGTACTTC.